Shown below are 31 T cell receptor beta chains from a single sample sequenced in a study of blood T cell dynamics during melanoma immunotherapy. The data were produced by immunoSEQ multiplex PCR, yet TCRdb's version contains in-frame clones alone and is incomplete. The table records around 10,000 clones, about 92% of them present only once. Described time point: week 3, after first cycle of checkpoint inhibitor. The sequencing used blood, collected from a patient treated with checkpoint blockade. Receptors were obtained from a human donor with melanoma.

The gene calls are TRBV5-4 and TRBJ1-4; the D is unclear. Trimming took 3 bases from V and 7 from J, leaving 13 bases between them. From germline, CDR1 is SGHNT and CDR2 YYREEE (reference sequence). The CDR3 covers 14 residues. The DNA of the CDR3 is TGTGCCAGCAGCTCGTGGGGTCGTGTTGAAAAACTGTTTTTT. It yields the protein CASSSWGRVEKLFF.

The J gene is TRBJ2-2, the V gene TRBV6-5, with TRBD1 as a possible D gene (5 bases). Deletions cut 7 bases from V and 6 bases from J, with 18 bases between. CDR1 is MNHEY, CDR2 SVGAGI, per germline. The CDR3 runs to 15 residues. In DNA form, the CDR3 reads TGTGCCAGCAACCCGACAGAAACTGGGGCCGGGGAGCTGTTTTTT. Protein product: CASNPTETGAGELFF.

The chain recombines TRBV20-1 with TRBJ2-7; 7 nucleotides match TRBD2. Germline-derived CDR1 and CDR2 are DFQATT and SNEGSKA (reference sequence). V lost 3 bases and J lost 7; bases outside the gene matches: 3. The CDR3 spans 11 residues. The CDR3 reads CSASPGGEQYF. CDR3 nucleotides: TGCAGTGCTAGTCCGGGAGGAGAGCAGTACTTC.

The V call is TRBV14, the J call TRBJ2-5, with TRBD2 matching over 7 bases. The V segment lost 0 bases and the J segment 5 bases; nucleotides outside the gene matches: 6. CDR1 and CDR2 (germline): SGHDN, FVKESK. CDR3 length equals 15 residues. The CDR3: CASSQEGLVWETQYF. The CDR3 DNA reads as TGTGCCAGCAGCCAAGAAGGACTAGTGTGGGAGACCCAGTACTTC.

Details on this clone: The germline gene is not matched at one end of the junction; a read error may be the cause. This rearrangement joins TRBV7-7 to TRBJ1-1; D is unclear. Germline V gene lookup returns CDR1 SSHAT and CDR2 FNYEAQ (reference sequence). The CDR3 length is 13 residues. CDR3: CASSQEPGTEAFF. CDR3 in DNA: TGTGCTAGCAGCCAAGAACCGGGCACTGAAGCTTTCTTT.

The chain has TRBV2 and TRBJ2-1, with D perhaps matching TRBD1 or TRBD2 (6 bases each). Trimming took 6 bases from V and 6 from J, leaving 18 bases between them. The germline CDR1 and CDR2 sequences are SNHLY and FYNNEI. This CDR3 has 15 residues. CDR3 nucleotide sequence: TGTGCCAGCAGGGTCCAAGGGGGGCTGGTCAATGAGCAGTTCTTC. The encoded protein is CASRVQGGLVNEQFF.

This clone was seen just once. V usage is TRBV7-2 and J usage is TRBJ1-3; D is ambiguous. CDR1 is SGHTA, CDR2 FQGNSA, per germline. Trimming took off 1 base at V and 4 bases at J, with 5 bases between the two ends. This CDR3 has 13 amino acids. In DNA, the CDR3 is TGTGCCAGCAGCTTAGGCAGCGGAAACACCATATATTTT. Residues: CASSLGSGNTIYF. The whole variable domain, filled in from reference TRBV7-2 and TRBJ1-3, reads GAGVSQSPSNKVTEKGKDVELRCDPISGHTALYWYRQSLGQGLEFLIYFQGNSAPDKSGLPSDRFSAERTGGSVSTLTIQRTQQEDSAVYLCASSLGSGNTIYFGEGSWLTVV.

This chain uses TRBV4-2 with TRBJ1-3; TRBD1 is a possible D gene (5 bases). Germline loops: CDR1 LGHNA, CDR2 YNFKEQ. The CDR3 runs 18 residues. V shed 0 bases and J shed 0 bases, with 15 bases lying between them. The CDR3 reads CASSQDRAGYYSGNTIYF. The CDR3 DNA reads as TGTGCCAGCAGCCAAGATCGGGCAGGGTACTACTCTGGAAACACCATATATTTT.

This sequence joins TRBV4-1 and TRBJ2-1, with TRBD2 matching over 13 bases. The junction had 6 bases not matched to a gene; V was cut back by 4 bases and J by 9 bases. Germline V gene sequence: CDR1 MGHRA, CDR2 YSYEKL. This CDR3 contains 15 residues. The CDR3 protein is CASSPGTSGVSEQFF. The CDR3 region has the DNA TGCGCCAGCAGCCCCGGGACTAGCGGGGTCAGTGAGCAGTTCTTC.

The chain employs TRBV7-9 and TRBJ1-3; perhaps TRBD1 as D (5 bases). Germline CDR1 is SEHNR and CDR2 is FQNEAQ (reference sequence). The V end was cut by 7 bases, the J end by 4 bases, with 17 bases between. The CDR3 spans 15 residues. CDR3 sequence: CASTTGASVGNTIYF. CDR3 coding DNA: TGTGCCAGCACAACCGGGGCCAGTGTGGGAAACACCATATATTTT.

The chain uses TRBV6-5 and TRBJ1-1; tentatively, D is TRBD1 (5 bases). Trimming cost V 7 bases and J 4 bases, with 10 bases left between them. The CDR3 consists of 12 residues. From germline, CDR1 is MNHEY and CDR2 SVGAGI. The CDR3 sequence: CASTGGSTEAFF. CDR3 nucleotides: TGTGCCAGCACCGGGGGGAGCACTGAAGCTTTCTTT.

V gene TRBV5-5 combines with J gene TRBJ2-2; 8 positions agree with TRBD1. Germline CDR1 and CDR2: SGHKS and YYEKEE (reference sequence). Trimming at V came to 4 bases and at J to 5 bases, leaving 7 bases not matched to a gene. The CDR3 length is 15 residues. CDR3 sequence (DNA): TGTGCCAGCAGCACGGACAGGGCGAGAACCGGGGAGCTGTTTTTT. Its translation is CASSTDRARTGELFF. Based on the CDR3 plus reference TRBV5-5 and TRBJ2-2, the full variable domain is DAGVTQSPTHLIKTRGQQVTLRCSPISGHKSVSWYQQVLGQGPQFIFQYYEKEERGRGNFPDRFSARQFPNYSSELNVNALLLGDSALYLCASSTDRARTGELFFGEGSRLTVL.

The gene calls are TRBV28 and TRBJ1-2; TRBD1 matches 7 bases. J was trimmed by 5 bases and V by 2 bases; bases with no gene match: 11. The CDR3 has 16 residues. The germline V gene encodes CDR1 MDHEN and CDR2 SYDVKM. CDR3 region: CASSLQGQSLTYGYTF. The CDR3, as DNA: TGTGCCAGCAGTTTACAGGGACAGTCCCTGACTTATGGCTACACCTTC.

J is TRBJ1-4 and V is TRBV2; no reliable D call. Trimming cost V 6 bases and J 0 bases, with 8 bases left between them. Germline V gene sequence: CDR1 SNHLY, CDR2 FYNNEI. This CDR3 contains 14 residues. The CDR3 DNA reads as TGTGCCAGCAGAAGTACTGCAACTAATGAAAAACTGTTTTTT. Its translation is CASRSTATNEKLFF.

The chain uses TRBV19 and TRBJ1-2; 7 positions match TRBD1. Germline V lookup: CDR1 LNHDA, CDR2 SQIVND (reference sequence). This CDR3 region has 13 residues. J gave up 5 bases and V 6 bases, and 6 bases lay outside the gene matches. CDR3 nucleotides: TGTGCCAGTAGGGACAGGCAAATATATGGCTACACCTTC. Amino acid sequence: CASRDRQIYGYTF.

This clone was seen only once. The chain links TRBV6-6 to TRBJ1-2; 7 bases are shared with TRBD1. The CDR3 spans 15 residues. J lost 2 bases, V lost 2 bases, and 5 bases had no gene match. The germline gives CDR1 MNHNY, CDR2 SVGAGI (reference sequence). The CDR3 spells CASSYGGQHNYGYTF. In DNA, the CDR3 is TGTGCCAGCAGTTACGGGGGACAGCACAACTATGGCTACACCTTC.

V gene TRBV29-1 combines with J gene TRBJ2-3; D perhaps matches TRBD2 (5 bases). Trimming cost V 0 bases and J 4 bases, with 8 bases left between them. This CDR3 region has 13 residues. Per the germline V gene, CDR1 is SQVTM and CDR2 is ANQGSEA. In DNA form, the CDR3 reads TGCAGCGTTGAAGAGTCCGGGGCAGATACGCAGTATTTT. Translating gives CSVEESGADTQYF.

The V gene is TRBV7-2, the J gene TRBJ1-2; TRBD1 is a possible D gene (6 bases). Per the germline V gene, CDR1 is SGHTA and CDR2 is FQGNSA. V gave up 5 bases and J gave up 10 bases, with 20 bases separating them. The CDR3 is 14 residues long. The CDR3 sequence: CASSPRRGSSDYTF. In DNA, the CDR3 is TGTGCCAGCAGCCCGAGGAGGGGGTCGTCTGACTACACCTTC.

This chain links TRBV6-1 with TRBJ2-7; 8 bases are shared with TRBD2. Trimming at V came to 6 bases and at J to 0 bases, leaving 7 bases not matched to a gene. This CDR3 has 15 amino acids. Germline-derived CDR1 and CDR2 are MNHNS and SASEGT. DNA of the CDR3: TGTGCCAGCAGGATACTAGCGGTGAGCTCCTACGAGCAGTACTTC. It yields the protein CASRILAVSSYEQYF.

The J gene is TRBJ2-7, the V gene TRBV19; a possible D gene is TRBD2 (6 bases). The CDR3 consists of 14 residues. Germline assignment: CDR1 LNHDA and CDR2 SQIVND (reference sequence). Trimming shortened V by 4 bases and J by 7 bases, and 17 bases separated the two germline ends. This chain's CDR3 is CASSSGTGRWEQYF. The CDR3 nucleotides read TGTGCCAGTAGTAGCGGGACGGGGCGGTGGGAGCAGTACTTC.

V is TRBV7-8 and J is TRBJ2-7; 13 bases map to TRBD2. The CDR3 spans 18 residues. The ends lost 5 bases at V and 0 bases at J; junction bases unmatched: 10. Per germline, CDR1 SGHVS and CDR2 FQNEAQ. The CDR3 protein is CASSVYGGTSGTSYEQYF. CDR3 nucleotides: TGTGCCAGCAGCGTATACGGGGGGACTAGCGGGACCTCCTACGAGCAGTACTTC.

This rearrangement joins TRBV4-3 to TRBJ1-4; D gene uncertain. Trimming cost V 4 bases and J 7 bases, with 16 bases left between them. There are 15 residues in the CDR3. Per germline, CDR1 LGHNA and CDR2 YSLEER. The chain's CDR3 is CASSPHPRLSEKLFF. The CDR3 DNA is TGCGCCAGCAGCCCCCACCCCAGGTTGAGTGAAAAACTGTTTTTT.

The chain has TRBV2 and TRBJ1-5; a possible D gene is TRBD1 (6 bases). V shed 6 bases and J shed 3 bases, with 12 bases lying between them. The CDR3 spans 14 residues. The germline CDR1 and CDR2 sequences are SNHLY and FYNNEI. The CDR3 here is CASRETGLNQPQHF. For the CDR3, the DNA is TGTGCCAGCAGGGAGACAGGCCTCAATCAGCCCCAGCATTTT.

This chain links TRBV7-1 with TRBJ2-2; a weak D match, TRBD1 (6 bases). TRBV7-1 falls under the ORF class, with uncertain function. The CDR3 runs to 13 residues. V lost 5 bases and J lost 7, with 11 bases in between. CDR3 nucleotide sequence: TGTGCCAGCAGCCCACAGGGTGGCGGGGAGCTGTTTTTT. Its translation is CASSPQGGGELFF.

The table lists this clone with a count of one. This chain joins TRBV25-1 and TRBJ2-5, with unresolved D. The CDR3 has 14 residues. Germline loops: CDR1 MGHDK, CDR2 SYGVNS. V was cut by 2 bases and J by 1 base, with 8 bases left in between. The CDR3 spells CASSEIGSQETQYF. The CDR3, as DNA: TGTGCCAGCAGTGAAATTGGCAGCCAAGAGACCCAGTACTTC.

This clone was detected only once. The rearrangement uses TRBV30 and TRBJ2-7; D may be TRBD2 (5 bases). The CDR3 runs to 14 residues. Per the germline V gene, CDR1 is GTSNPN and CDR2 is SVGIG (reference sequence). V lost 0 bases, J lost 4 bases, and 13 bases lay in between. The CDR3: CAWSVGLAGYEQYF. In DNA, the CDR3 is TGTGCCTGGAGTGTTGGGCTAGCCGGGTACGAGCAGTACTTC.

The J gene is TRBJ1-1, the V gene TRBV11-1; perhaps TRBD1 as D (5 bases). This CDR3 has 11 residues. Per germline, CDR1 SGHAT and CDR2 FQDESV (reference sequence). The ends were cut back, 7 bases at V and 6 bases at J, with 9 bases in the middle. The CDR3 sequence is CASTWGPEAFF. The DNA for the CDR3 is TGTGCCAGCACCTGGGGCCCTGAAGCTTTCTTT. Combining the CDR3 with reference TRBV11-1 and TRBJ1-1 gives the whole variable domain EAEVAQSPRYKITEKSQAVAFWCDPISGHATLYWYRQILGQGPELLVQFQDESVVDDSQLPKDRFSAERLKGVDSTLKIQPAELGDSAMYLCASTWGPEAFFGQGTRLTVV.

The chain links TRBV28 to TRBJ1-3; the match to TRBD1 covers 7 bases. This CDR3 contains 16 residues. Per germline, CDR1 MDHEN and CDR2 SYDVKM. V was clipped by 4 bases and J by 4 bases; unmatched bases: 10. The CDR3: CASSWDSGLAGNTIYF. The CDR3 region has the DNA TGTGCCAGCAGTTGGGACAGCGGGTTGGCCGGAAACACCATATATTTT.

The chain carries TRBV11-2 and TRBJ2-1; TRBD2 agrees at 7 bases. Germline V CDR1 and CDR2: SGHAT, FQNNGV. The CDR3 contains 17 residues. V shed 0 bases, J shed 4 bases, and the junction held 9 bases outside the gene matches. As DNA, the CDR3 is TGTGCCAGCAGCTTAGATTTTGGGGGACTACCTTACAATGAGCAGTTCTTC. Its translation: CASSLDFGGLPYNEQFF.

The chain is built from TRBV2 and TRBJ2-1; D ambiguous. Per the germline V gene, CDR1 is SNHLY and CDR2 is FYNNEI. This CDR3 has 13 amino acids. V lost 5 bases and J 9 bases, leaving 14 bases between the germline ends. CDR3 bases: TGTGCCAGCAGTAAGGGTGTGGGGTCTGAGCAGTTCTTC. Translation: CASSKGVGSEQFF.

The chain recombines TRBV27 with TRBJ2-5; possibly TRBD2 for D (7 bases). Matching the DNA end better, TRBJ2-7 makes the J call doubtful. From germline, CDR1 is MNHEY and CDR2 SMNVEV (reference sequence). The CDR3 consists of 15 residues. The CDR3 coding sequence is TGTGCCAGCAGTTTATTAGGGGGACTACCCTACGAGCAGTACTTC. Encoded protein: CASSLLGGLPYEQYF.